This TCR beta chain comes out of a study of blood T cell repertoires in COVID-19. About the research overall: Acute and convalescent COVID-19 samples came from the United States, Italy and Spain. The analysed material was cDNA or gDNA that came from T cells, B-cell-depleted T cells, or PBMCs.

This CDR3 comprises 16 residues. Germline assignment: CDR1 MNHNS and CDR2 SASEGT. V lost 0 bases, J lost 0 bases, and 9 bases lay in between. As originally analysed: Researchers report that nucleated cell counts were estimated from reference gene primer amplification. Generated by immunoSEQ multiplex PCR, the TCRdb table keeps only in-frame clones and is missing some. The V and J calls and the clone size are those of that table, but D and trimming were determined from the DNA. The repertoire consists of about 210,000 clones, with 89% occurring once and the leading ten covering 4.8%. This rearrangement joins TRBV6-1 to TRBJ2-1; D not certain. The source of this sequence is a woman aged 40-49 years with acute or convalescent COVID-19. The sample was peripheral blood. CDR3 in DNA: TGTGCCAGCAGTGAAGCCGTAGCCTTCTCCTACAATGAGCAGTTCTTC. Translated: CASSEAVAFSYNEQFF.